What follows are 23 T cell receptor beta chains derived from one specimen sequenced in a study of breast tumors, draining lymph nodes, adjacent tissues. TCRdb ran MiXCR on the multiplex PCR reads and lists one entry per CDR3 protein. The data contain about 46,000 distinct CDR3 sequences, about 21% of them singletons. Sequencing was performed on breast tumor tissue. These receptors were obtained from a female donor with breast cancer. Some clones in this sample may be carry-over from other donors' samples.

This clonotype has a count of ten or more. V and J are TRBV5-8 and TRBJ2-2; D gene unclear. The V and J ends lost 1 base and 6 bases respectively, with 10 bases between them. The CDR3 runs 14 residues. Germline assignment: CDR1 SGHTS and CDR2 YDEGEE. CDR3 nucleotide sequence: TGTGCCAGCAGCTTGTTTTTAGAATCCGGGGAGCTGTTTTTT. Protein product: CASSLFLESGELFF.

This clonotype was observed many times. The chain is built from TRBV20-1 and TRBJ1-5, with D possibly being TRBD1 (5 bases). CDR3 length: 15 amino acids. Trimming shortened V by 6 bases and J by 6 bases, and 21 bases separated the two germline ends. Germline values: CDR1 DFQATT, CDR2 SNEGSKA (reference sequence). The CDR3 reads CSATDKGSLGQPQHF. CDR3 coding DNA: TGCAGTGCAACGGACAAGGGGAGCTTGGGTCAGCCCCAGCATTTT.

In this sample, this clonotype turned up many times. The V and J genes are TRBV5-6 and TRBJ2-1; 7 bases fit TRBD1. The germline V gene has CDR1 SGHDT and CDR2 YYEEEE. Trimming at V came to 2 bases and at J to 2 bases, leaving 16 bases not matched to a gene. CDR3 length: 19 amino acids. The CDR3 DNA sequence: TGTGCCAGCAGCTTCGGAGCAGTTAGGGGGCTTGGGGCCTACAATGAGCAGTTCTTC. This sequence encodes CASSFGAVRGLGAYNEQFF.

This clonotype was recorded many times. The chain carries TRBV6-6 and TRBJ1-2, with TRBD1 as a possible D gene (6 bases). The ends were cut back, 6 bases at V and 4 bases at J, with 15 bases in the middle. Looked up from germline, CDR1 is MNHNY and CDR2 is SVGAGI (reference sequence). The CDR3 sequence is 14 residues long. The CDR3: CASSDRSTGYGYTF. The DNA for the CDR3 is TGTGCCAGCAGCGACAGATCGACAGGCTATGGCTACACCTTC.

This clonotype was counted many times. This chain joins TRBV19 and TRBJ1-5; D is possibly TRBD1 (5 bases). The CDR3 spans 20 residues. CDR1 is LNHDA and CDR2 is SQIVND in the germline V gene (reference sequence). V lost 7 bases and J lost 0, with 28 bases in between. The CDR3 here is CASNQGVLFGNPNSNQPQHF. For the CDR3, the DNA is TGTGCCAGTAATCAGGGCGTTTTATTTGGGAATCCAAATAGCAATCAGCCCCAGCATTTT.

This clonotype was seen ten or more times. The V gene is TRBV9, the J gene TRBJ2-3; 7 bases are a match to TRBD1. The junction had 4 bases not matched to a gene; V was cut back by 3 bases and J by 3 bases. The CDR3 extends over 14 amino acids. The V gene's germline CDR1 is SGDLS and CDR2 YYNGEE. The CDR3 DNA reads as TGTGCCAGCAGCGGGACAGGCTTAACAGATACGCAGTATTTT. Encoded protein: CASSGTGLTDTQYF.

This clonotype was detected many times. The rearrangement links TRBV7-9 to TRBJ1-6; no clear D gene. CDR3 length equals 18 residues. Germline V lookup: CDR1 SEHNR, CDR2 FQNEAQ (reference sequence). Trimming stripped 4 bases from V and 3 bases from J, with 19 bases between. The CDR3 sequence is CASSSEVRLGFYNSPLHF. For the CDR3, the DNA is TGTGCCAGCAGCTCAGAGGTCAGACTGGGCTTCTATAATTCACCCCTCCACTTT.

A remark on this clonotype: A much bigger clone sits one base away, suggesting this may be a read error. The V and J genes are TRBV24-1 and TRBJ1-2, with D tentatively TRBD1 (5 bases). The CDR3 covers 11 residues. Germline CDR1 reads KGHDR; CDR2 reads SFDVKD. The CDR3 loop is CATSGGYGHTF. As DNA, the CDR3 is TGTGCCACCTCTGGGGGGTATGGCCACACCTTC.

The chain links TRBV4-1 to TRBJ2-1, with unresolved D. Germline CDR1 MGHRA, CDR2 YSYEKL. This CDR3 has 19 amino acids. Trimming cost V 0 bases and J 3 bases, with 21 bases left between them. CDR3 amino acids: CASSQDPGFPFWLYNEQFF. The DNA of the CDR3 is TGCGCCAGCAGCCAAGATCCGGGCTTCCCCTTTTGGCTCTACAATGAGCAGTTCTTC.

Many counts were recorded for this clonotype. The chain uses TRBV7-9 and TRBJ2-5; D is possibly TRBD1 or TRBD2 (5 bases each). The CDR3 covers 14 residues. The V end was cut by 3 bases, the J end by 5 bases, with 13 bases between. The germline CDR1 and CDR2 sequences are SEHNR and FQNEAQ (reference sequence). The CDR3 DNA reads TGTGCCAGCAGCTTTGGGGGACGGGCGGAGACCCAGTACTTC. Amino acids: CASSFGGRAETQYF.

This clonotype was seen ten or more times. The chain has TRBV4-1 and TRBJ2-3; either TRBD1 or TRBD2 may supply D (6 bases each). Trimming stripped 4 bases from V and 1 base from J, with 12 bases between. CDR3 size: 15 residues. Per the germline V gene, CDR1 is MGHRA and CDR2 is YSYEKL. As DNA, the CDR3 is TGCGCCAGCAGCCCTCCCGGGGGCGGCACAGATACGCAGTATTTT. This sequence encodes CASSPPGGGTDTQYF.

Regarding this clonotype: A read error is possible here, since a much larger clone lies one base away. The rearrangement uses TRBV19 and TRBJ1-2; D gene unclear. Germline CDR1 is LNHDA and CDR2 is SQIVND (reference sequence). The CDR3 is 15 residues long. The chain's CDR3 is CASSQTREAGYGYAF. The CDR3, as DNA: TGTGCCAGTAGCCAAACCCGGGAGGCGGGCTATGGCTACGCCTTC.

This clonotype is medium-sized (0.01 to 0.1%) by share. The CDR3 is CSARTSGDYNEQFF. As DNA, the CDR3 is TGCAGTGCCAGAACTAGCGGGGATTACAATGAGCAGTTCTTC. This rearrangement joins TRBV20-1 to TRBJ2-1; 10 bases fit TRBD2. V trimming: 6 bases; J trimming: 4 bases; junction bases outside the gene matches: 6. The CDR3 spans 14 residues. Germline CDR1 is DFQATT and CDR2 is SNEGSKA (reference sequence).

This clonotype has at least ten counts. CDR3 residues: CASSPDREHGYTF. The CDR3 nucleotides read TGTGCCAGCTCCCCAGACAGGGAACATGGCTACACCTTC. This chain uses TRBV18 with TRBJ1-2; 7 bases map to TRBD1. The CDR3 length is 13 residues. Per the germline V gene, CDR1 is KGHSH and CDR2 is LQKENI. After removal of 6 bases from V and 6 bases from J, the junction contained 7 bases not matched to a gene.

This clonotype appeared many times. The chain couples TRBV11-1 to TRBJ1-1; D is unresolved. V was trimmed by 3 bases and J by 1 base, leaving 3 bases between them. The germline CDR1 and CDR2 sequences are SGHAT and FQDESV (reference sequence). This CDR3 has 12 amino acids. The CDR3 region is CASSFTNTEAFF. CDR3 nucleotide sequence: TGTGCCAGCAGCTTTACGAACACTGAAGCTTTCTTT. Filled out from reference TRBV11-1 and TRBJ1-1, the complete variable domain reads EAEVAQSPRYKITEKSQAVAFWCDPISGHATLYWYRQILGQGPELLVQFQDESVVDDSQLPKDRFSAERLKGVDSTLKIQPAELGDSAMYLCASSFTNTEAFFGQGTRLTVV.

Of note for this clonotype: Likely a read error: the CDR3 ends without its conserved phenylalanine or tryptophan. This chain connects TRBV6-5 to TRBJ2-1, with no clear D. The CDR3 is made up of 15 amino acids. Germline CDR1 MNHEY, CDR2 SVGAGI. DNA for the CDR3: TGTGCCAGCACTTACCTTTCAGACCCGAACAATGAGCAGTTCTCC. Its translation is CASTYLSDPNNEQFS.

The rearrangement uses TRBV2 and TRBJ1-5, with unresolved D. Germline V gene lookup returns CDR1 SNHLY and CDR2 FYNNEI. CDR3 size: 14 residues. Trimming stripped 4 bases from V and 5 bases from J, with 12 bases between. The CDR3 protein is CASSVTASYQPQHF. For the CDR3, the DNA is TGTGCCAGCAGTGTCACAGCCTCCTATCAGCCCCAGCATTTT.

Many counts were recorded for this clonotype. The rearrangement joins TRBV19 to TRBJ2-5, with D possibly being TRBD1 or TRBD2 (6 bases each). V was pared by 7 bases and J by 3 bases, with 15 bases between. This CDR3 is 14 amino acids long. The V gene's germline CDR1 is LNHDA and CDR2 SQIVND (reference sequence). DNA for the CDR3: TGTGCCAGTATTATGAGGGGGGCAGAAGAGACCCAGTACTTC. Protein: CASIMRGAEETQYF. The full variable domain, completed using reference TRBV19 and TRBJ2-5, is DGGITQSPKYLFRKEGQNVTLSCEQNLNHDAMYWYRQDPGQGLRLIYYSQIVNDFQKGDIAEGYSVSREKKESFPLTVTSAQKNPTAFYLCASIMRGAEETQYFGPGTRLLVL.

As for this clonotype: Being one base from a much bigger clone, this may be a read error. The rearrangement joins TRBV6-1 to TRBJ2-1; TRBD2 matches 7 bases. CDR3 length equals 15 residues. V trimming: 11 bases; J trimming: 5 bases; junction bases outside the gene matches: 15. Germline CDR1 is MNHNS and CDR2 is SASEGT. The CDR3 sequence is CAGASGRNGHNEQFF. Written as DNA, the CDR3 is TGTGCCGGAGCTAGCGGCAGGAATGGACACAATGAGCAGTTCTTC.

This chain connects TRBV2 to TRBJ2-7, with 10 bases fitting TRBD2. The CDR3 consists of 14 residues. V gave up 6 bases and J gave up 3 bases; unmatched junction bases: 5. Per the germline V gene, CDR1 is SNHLY and CDR2 is FYNNEI. CDR3 nucleotide sequence: TGTGCCAGCAGCCTAGCGGGAGCGGACTACGAGCAGTACTTC. This encodes CASSLAGADYEQYF. The full variable domain, in which reference TRBV2 and TRBJ2-7 provide the parts outside the CDR3, is EPEVTQTPSHQVTQMGQEVILRCVPISNHLYFYWYRQILGQKVEFLVSFYNNEISEKSEIFDDQFSVERPDGSNFTLKIRSTKLEDSAMYFCASSLAGADYEQYFGPGTRLTVT.

The chain couples TRBV7-8 to TRBJ2-1; 9 nucleotides match TRBD2. The CDR3 length is 16 residues. From germline, CDR1 is SGHVS and CDR2 FQNEAQ. Losses at the gene ends were 1 base for V and 3 bases for J; bases not matched to a gene: 4. The CDR3 is CASSLGGSGSYNEQFF. CDR3 DNA: TGTGCCAGCAGCTTAGGAGGTAGCGGGAGCTACAATGAGCAGTTCTTC. The variable domain in full, with the rest retrieved from reference TRBV7-8 and TRBJ2-1, is GAGVSQSPRYKVAKRGQDVALRCDPISGHVSLFWYQQALGQGPEFLTYFQNEAQLDKSGLPSDRFFAERPEGSVSTLKIQRTQQEDSAVYLCASSLGGSGSYNEQFFGPGTRLTVL.

This clonotype was observed many times. The V and J genes are TRBV5-1 and TRBJ1-2; TRBD1 matches at 8 bases. The CDR3 runs 14 residues. V shed 3 bases, J shed 4 bases, and the junction held 5 bases outside the gene matches. CDR1 is SGHRS, CDR2 YFSETQ, per germline. CDR3 amino acids: CASSSNRGGYGYTF. The CDR3 DNA sequence: TGCGCCAGCAGCTCGAACAGGGGGGGCTATGGCTACACCTTC.

This clonotype is judged medium-sized. The chain carries TRBV20-1 and TRBJ1-5; possible D gene TRBD1, 6 bases. V gave up 4 bases and J gave up 5 bases, with 9 bases separating them. The CDR3 has 12 residues. From germline, CDR1 is DFQATT and CDR2 SNEGSKA (reference sequence). The CDR3 DNA reads TGCAGTGCTACGGACAGTTATCAGCCCCAGCATTTT. It is translated as CSATDSYQPQHF.